This entry lists 32 T cell receptor beta chains sequenced from one sample in a study of identical twins (TCRdb year 2016). Library prep was done by 5' RACE. TCRdb names Illumina HiSeq 2000 as the instrument used. In-frame beta chains were kept once TCRdb had trimmed the public reads at Q25 with fastp and called clones with MiXCR. Every distinct CDR3 protein forms one entry, paired with its most common genes and DNA. The sample profile shows just under 650,000 distinct CDR3 sequences; 7.1% of them were found once. Around 1.6% of the sample goes to the ten largest clones. These data also featured in a second study, about yellow fever vaccine responses in identical twins.

The sample consisted of PBMCs. The receptors originated from a woman in her late teens or twenties in good health.

This clonotype was detected many times. This sequence joins TRBV29-1 and TRBJ2-1; 10 bases fit TRBD2. The CDR3 totals 15 residues. Germline V CDR1 and CDR2: SQVTM, ANQGSEA. Trimming took 4 bases from V and 3 from J; bases not matched to a gene: 6. CDR3: CSVANLAGVYNEQFF. DNA of the CDR3: TGCAGCGTTGCTAATCTAGCGGGGGTCTACAATGAGCAGTTCTTC.

This clonotype was observed a few times. The CDR3: CASSLDEQYGYTF. CDR3 coding DNA: TGCGCCAGCAGCTTGGATGAACAGTACGGCTACACCTTC. V and J are TRBV5-1 and TRBJ1-2, with D uncertain. The length of the CDR3 is 13 residues. Trimming removed 0 bases at V and 8 bases at J, with 11 bases between. The germline gives CDR1 SGHRS, CDR2 YFSETQ.

The V call is TRBV2, the J call TRBJ2-7; D remains ambiguous. Germline V lookup: CDR1 SNHLY, CDR2 FYNNEI. The CDR3 is 15 amino acids. The ends were cut back, 0 bases at V and 1 base at J, with 10 bases in the middle. In DNA, the CDR3 is TGTGCCAGCAGTGAAGCGTTGGACGTTTCCTACGAGCAGTACGTC. Translating gives CASSEALDVSYEQYV.

This clonotype was counted only a few times. V usage is TRBV12-3 or TRBV12-4 and J usage is TRBJ2-3; 13 bases map to TRBD2. The CDR3 has 17 residues. Trimming removed 0 bases from V and 3 bases from J; junction bases left unmatched: 3. The CDR3 nucleotides are TGTGCCAGCAGTTTAGCGGGACTAGCGGGACATACAGATACGCAGTATTTT. Residues: CASSLAGLAGHTDTQYF.

V is TRBV6-1 and J is TRBJ1-2; weak D call: TRBD1 (6 bases). This CDR3 spans 14 amino acids. The germline V gene has CDR1 MNHNS and CDR2 SASEGT. V was cut by 6 bases and J by 4 bases, with 15 bases left in between. CDR3 sequence: CASRDWEGGYGYTF. The CDR3, as DNA: TGTGCCAGCAGGGATTGGGAGGGGGGCTATGGCTACACCTTC.

This clonotype was seen a handful of times. The rearrangement links TRBV28 to TRBJ1-3, with 8 positions matching TRBD1. Trimming at V came to 5 bases and at J to 4 bases, leaving 10 bases not matched to a gene. The CDR3 consists of 16 residues. Germline V gene lookup returns CDR1 MDHEN and CDR2 SYDVKM. The CDR3 DNA follows: TGTGCCAGCAGTAGCCCGGGACAGGCTTCAGGAAACACCATATATTTT. Its protein product is CASSSPGQASGNTIYF. Looking up the rest from reference TRBV28 and TRBJ1-3 gives the full variable domain: DVKVTQSSRYLVKRTGEKVFLECVQDMDHENMFWYRQDPGLGLRLIYFSYDVKMKEKGDIPEGYSVSREKKERFSLILESASTNQTSMYLCASSSPGQASGNTIYFGEGSWLTVV.

This chain joins TRBV9 and TRBJ2-3, with D perhaps matching TRBD2 (6 bases). The CDR3 runs 14 residues. Trimming removed 0 bases at V and 3 bases at J, with 8 bases between. Germline values: CDR1 SGDLS, CDR2 YYNGEE. CDR3 DNA: TGTGCCAGCAGCGTAGCGGGAGCAACAGATACGCAGTATTTT. Translation gives CASSVAGATDTQYF.

This chain joins TRBV11-3 and TRBJ2-3, with D possibly TRBD1 on 5 matching bases. Trimming shortened V by 10 bases and J by 2 bases, and 10 bases separated the two germline ends. Germline V lookup: CDR1 SGHNT, CDR2 YENEEA. The CDR3 loop spans 12 amino acids. In nucleotides, the CDR3 is TGTGCCACCGAACAGGACACAGATACGCAGTATTTT. It translates to CATEQDTDTQYF.

The genes are TRBV27 and TRBJ2-1, with TRBD2 matching 14 bases. Germline assignment: CDR1 MNHEY and CDR2 SMNVEV (reference sequence). The CDR3 totals 16 residues. The ends lost 5 bases at V and 8 bases at J; junction bases unmatched: 8. In DNA, the CDR3 is TGTGCCAGCAGTCGAGGGACTAGCGGGAGTACATATGAGCAGTTCTTC. It translates to CASSRGTSGSTYEQFF.

In this sample, this clonotype turned up a few times. The rearrangement joins TRBV9 to TRBJ2-3; 14 bases line up with TRBD2. The CDR3 contains 17 residues. V was clipped by 4 bases and J by 0 bases; unmatched bases: 4. Germline CDR1 and CDR2: SGDLS and YYNGEE. Written as DNA, the CDR3 is TGTGCCAGCAGCTCGTGGACTAGCGGGGGGAGCACAGATACGCAGTATTTT. This encodes CASSSWTSGGSTDTQYF.

This clonotype was seen a handful of times. The J gene is TRBJ2-1, the V gene TRBV7-3; D is perhaps TRBD1 or TRBD2 (5 bases each). The germline V gene encodes CDR1 SGHTA and CDR2 FQGTGA. The CDR3 totals 16 residues. V lost 5 bases and J lost 2, with 16 bases in between. CDR3 residues: CASSPRARGAYNEQFF. The CDR3 nucleotides are TGTGCCAGCAGCCCACGCGCGAGGGGAGCCTACAATGAGCAGTTCTTC.

The sample holds a few counts of this clonotype. The chain is built from TRBV2 and TRBJ2-5, with D unresolved. The CDR3 loop spans 13 amino acids. Trimming pared 8 bases from V and 1 base from J, leaving 11 bases between. CDR1 SNHLY and CDR2 FYNNEI come from the germline V gene. DNA of the CDR3: TGTGCCAGCCGTCGCTTTCCCCAAGAGACCCAGTACTTC. The encoded protein is CASRRFPQETQYF.

Ten or more counts support this clonotype. The chain combines TRBV13 with TRBJ2-3, with a weak D call TRBD2 (6 bases). Germline V gives CDR1 PRHDT, CDR2 FYEKMQ (reference sequence). The CDR3 extends over 15 amino acids. V was shortened by 5 bases and J by 3 bases, with 15 bases between the two germline ends. The CDR3 DNA reads as TGTGCCAGCAGCCCCCCGGGACTGACTACAGATACGCAGTATTTT. It is translated as CASSPPGLTTDTQYF. Looking up the rest from reference TRBV13 and TRBJ2-3 gives the full variable domain: AAGVIQSPRHLIKEKRETATLKCYPIPRHDTVYWYQQGPGQDPQFLISFYEKMQSDKGSIPDRFSAQQFSDYHSELNMSSLELGDSALYFCASSPPGLTTDTQYFGPGTRLTVL.

The rearrangement joins TRBV14 to TRBJ2-1; 12 positions match TRBD2. This CDR3 spans 15 amino acids. Losses at the gene ends were 3 bases for V and 6 bases for J; bases not matched to a gene: 3. CDR1 SGHDN and CDR2 FVKESK come from the germline V gene. Written as DNA, the CDR3 is TGTGCCAGCAGCCAGACTAGCGGGAGCCTCAATGAGCAGTTCTTC. Protein sequence: CASSQTSGSLNEQFF.

The chain links TRBV14 to TRBJ1-1; the D is unclear. Trimming cost V 4 bases and J 5 bases, with 14 bases left between them. The germline gives CDR1 SGHDN, CDR2 FVKESK. This CDR3 contains 14 residues. CDR3 amino acids: CASSPILSETEAFF. The CDR3 DNA sequence: TGTGCCAGCAGCCCTATCCTGAGTGAGACTGAAGCTTTCTTT.

This clonotype came up a few times. This chain connects TRBV3-1 to TRBJ2-7; either TRBD1 or TRBD2 may fit D (5 bases each). The CDR3 sequence is 15 residues long. Trimming shortened V by 0 bases and J by 3 bases, and 12 bases separated the two germline ends. The germline CDR1 and CDR2 sequences are LGHDT and YNNKEL (reference sequence). CDR3 nucleotide sequence: TGTGCCAGCAGCCAAGACCGGGGCAGACTCTACGAGCAGTACTTC. Encoded protein: CASSQDRGRLYEQYF.

This clonotype has a count of ten or more. This chain joins TRBV12-3 or TRBV12-4 and TRBJ1-5; 7 bases match TRBD1. The CDR3 consists of 13 residues. V trimming: 6 bases; J trimming: 8 bases; junction bases outside the gene matches: 7. The chain's CDR3 is CASRTQGMEPQHF. CDR3 nucleotides: TGTGCCAGCAGAACACAGGGGATGGAGCCCCAGCATTTT.

This clonotype was counted a few times. This chain uses TRBV7-8 with TRBJ2-1; D is undetermined. Trimming stripped 2 bases from V and 1 base from J, with 21 bases between. From germline, CDR1 is SGHVS and CDR2 FQNEAQ. The CDR3 length is 19 residues. In DNA form, the CDR3 reads TGTGCCAGCAGCTTACGTAGAGTTAGGGAAACTGGGTCCTACAATGAGCAGTTCTTC. This translates into CASSLRRVRETGSYNEQFF.

The chain employs TRBV12-3 or TRBV12-4 and TRBJ1-1; D possibly corresponds to TRBD1 (5 bases). Trimming pared 5 bases from V and 0 bases from J, leaving 10 bases between. This CDR3 has 14 residues. CDR3 sequence reads: CASSGGYMNTEAFF. In DNA, the CDR3 is TGTGCCAGCAGTGGGGGTTATATGAACACTGAAGCTTTCTTT.

This clonotype was seen a few times. The rearrangement uses TRBV12-3 or TRBV12-4 and TRBJ2-7; D gene uncertain. V shed 7 bases and J shed 3 bases, with 10 bases lying between them. The CDR3 is made up of 12 amino acids. The CDR3 here is CASTRRVYEQYV. The CDR3 DNA reads TGTGCCAGCACCCGGCGCGTCTACGAGCAGTACGTC.

J is TRBJ1-5 and V is TRBV10-3; no reliable D call. The CDR3 has 14 residues. V lost 5 bases to trimming and J lost 0 bases, with 8 bases between them. The germline V gene encodes CDR1 ENHRY and CDR2 SYGVKD. The CDR3 sequence: CAISPEPSNQPQHF. The CDR3 coding sequence is TGTGCCATCAGTCCAGAACCTAGCAATCAGCCCCAGCATTTT.

This clonotype appeared many times. The genes are TRBV29-1 and TRBJ2-1; TRBD2 aligns across 8 bases. CDR3 size: 15 residues. Germline V gene lookup returns CDR1 SQVTM and CDR2 ANQGSEA. The J segment lost 3 bases and the V segment lost 4 bases, leaving 8 bases of the junction unmatched. CDR3 in DNA: TGCAGCGTTGTTAGGGCGGGGGGCAACTACAATGAGCAGTTCTTC. It is translated as CSVVRAGGNYNEQFF.

The chain uses TRBV6-5 and TRBJ2-3; 14 nucleotides line up with TRBD2. Germline CDR1 and CDR2: MNHEY and SVGAGI. This CDR3 is 17 amino acids long. The V segment lost 2 bases and the J segment 1 base; nucleotides outside the gene matches: 2. For the CDR3, the DNA is TGTGCCAGCAGTTACCCGGGACTAGCGGGAGGCACAGATACGCAGTATTTT. Protein product: CASSYPGLAGGTDTQYF.

This clonotype was seen a few times. V is TRBV5-1 and J is TRBJ2-1, with D possibly matching TRBD2 (6 bases). V lost 6 bases and J lost 5, with 21 bases in between. Germline lookup yields CDR1 SGHRS and CDR2 YFSETQ. The CDR3 spans 16 residues. The CDR3 DNA is TGCGCCAGCAACAAACAACCGGGACTCAACAACAATGAGCAGTTCTTC. Its protein product is CASNKQPGLNNNEQFF.

This clonotype came up many times. This chain uses TRBV10-3 with TRBJ1-1; the match to TRBD1 covers 7 bases. V dropped 6 bases and J dropped 1; count of bases not matched to a gene: 5. Germline-derived CDR1 and CDR2 are ENHRY and SYGVKD. CDR3 length: 14 residues. Here the CDR3 DNA reads TGTGCCATCAGCCGGGACAGCCAGAACACTGAAGCTTTCTTT. It specifies CAISRDSQNTEAFF.

The rearrangement joins TRBV27 to TRBJ1-4; D gene uncertain. The CDR3 runs 16 residues. Deletions cut 0 bases from V and 3 bases from J, with 11 bases between. Germline CDR1 and CDR2: MNHEY and SMNVEV (reference sequence). CDR3 coding DNA: TGTGCCAGCAGTTTATCGGACGGCGGCTCTAATGAAAAACTGTTTTTT. It is translated as CASSLSDGGSNEKLFF.

This clonotype was detected a few times. The chain recombines TRBV2 with TRBJ2-3; 9 bases align to TRBD1. This CDR3 has 14 residues. Germline CDR1 reads SNHLY; CDR2 reads FYNNEI. After removal of 6 bases from V and 4 bases from J, the junction contained 5 bases not matched to a gene. This CDR3 reads CASSGDRVADTQYF. CDR3 sequence (DNA): TGTGCCAGCAGCGGGGACAGGGTTGCAGATACGCAGTATTTT.

The sample holds a few counts of this clonotype. The chain couples TRBV5-1 to TRBJ2-7, with D tentatively TRBD1 (5 bases). From germline, CDR1 is SGHRS and CDR2 YFSETQ. The CDR3 sequence is 16 residues long. Trimming took off 0 bases at V and 5 bases at J, with 18 bases between the two ends. CDR3 region: CASSLAGRVFPNEQYF. The CDR3 bases are TGCGCCAGCAGCTTGGCCGGCAGGGTATTCCCTAACGAGCAGTACTTC. Using reference TRBV5-1 and TRBJ2-7 for the parts outside the CDR3, the full variable domain is KAGVTQTPRYLIKTRGQQVTLSCSPISGHRSVSWYQQTPGQGLQFLFEYFSETQRNKGNFPGRFSGRQFSNSRSEMNVSTLELGDSALYLCASSLAGRVFPNEQYFGPGTRLTVT.

This clonotype was observed a handful of times. The chain carries TRBV12-3 or TRBV12-4 and TRBJ1-6, with 8 bases fitting TRBD1. The V gene end was trimmed by 5 bases and the J gene end by 14 bases; junction bases not matched to a gene: 8. The CDR3 consists of 13 residues. CDR3 protein: CASSPGQGGTLHF. CDR3 DNA sequence: TGTGCCAGCAGTCCAGGACAGGGCGGCACCCTCCACTTT.

The gene calls are TRBV20-1 and TRBJ2-5; 8 nucleotides agree with TRBD2. Germline trimming cut 3 bases from V and 3 bases from J; bases unmatched to any gene: 6. The germline V gene has CDR1 DFQATT and CDR2 SNEGSKA (reference sequence). The CDR3 is made up of 14 amino acids. The CDR3 sequence: CSASGGASKETQYF. The CDR3 DNA sequence: TGCAGTGCTAGCGGGGGGGCTTCTAAAGAGACCCAGTACTTC.

The chain uses TRBV20-1 and TRBJ2-3; 9 bases are a match to TRBD2. This CDR3 region has 14 residues. V shed 6 bases, J shed 6 bases, and the junction held 10 bases outside the gene matches. Germline CDR1 is DFQATT and CDR2 is SNEGSKA (reference sequence). The CDR3 DNA is TGCAGTGCGTTTGGGGCGGGGGGGCGTGATACGCAGTATTTT. This translates into CSAFGAGGRDTQYF.

This clonotype was counted many times. V and J are TRBV24-1 and TRBJ2-1, with a possible D match to TRBD1 (6 bases). Trimming pared 7 bases from V and 0 bases from J, leaving 15 bases between. The CDR3 sequence is 16 residues long. Germline lookup yields CDR1 KGHDR and CDR2 SFDVKD. This CDR3 is CATRSTGNYSYNEQFF. The CDR3 DNA reads as TGTGCCACCAGATCTACAGGGAACTACTCCTACAATGAGCAGTTCTTC.